Below, 32 T cell receptor beta chains from the same sample are listed, as sequenced in a study of blood T cell repertoires in COVID-19. Assay: immunoSEQ multiplex PCR; the TCRdb copy retains only in-frame clones and omits some. In the table there are roughly 250,000 clones, about 70% of which are singletons. The sequencing input was peripheral blood. Source of these receptors: a woman at least 80 years old with acute or convalescent COVID-19.

V usage is TRBV30 and J usage is TRBJ1-4, with D possibly being TRBD1 (6 bases). Germline values: CDR1 GTSNPN, CDR2 SVGIG (reference sequence). The CDR3 is 14 residues long. V dropped 0 bases and J dropped 5 bases, with 10 bases sitting between them. CDR3 nucleotides: TGTGCCTGGAGTGTAGGGGGGGTAAATGAAAAACTGTTTTTT. Residues: CAWSVGGVNEKLFF.

The V gene is TRBV5-5, the J gene TRBJ2-7, with TRBD2 matching over 12 bases. The J segment lost 1 base and the V segment lost 0 bases, leaving 2 bases of the junction unmatched. CDR3 length equals 16 residues. Germline lookup yields CDR1 SGHKS and CDR2 YYEKEE (reference sequence). The CDR3 spells CASSLGLAGASYEQYF. The DNA of the CDR3 is TGTGCCAGCAGCTTGGGACTAGCGGGAGCATCCTACGAGCAGTACTTC.

The chain has TRBV7-9 and TRBJ2-2; D might be TRBD1 (6 bases). This CDR3 spans 15 amino acids. Germline lookup yields CDR1 SEHNR and CDR2 FQNEAQ (reference sequence). Trimming stripped 0 bases from V and 5 bases from J, with 10 bases between. CDR3 sequence reads: CASSLARGWTGELFF. CDR3 sequence (DNA): TGTGCCAGCAGCTTAGCAAGGGGGTGGACCGGGGAGCTGTTTTTT.

This clone was seen once. The CDR3 is CASSAGTSVKQFF. CDR3 coding DNA: TGTGCCAGCAGCGCCGGGACTAGCGTAAAGCAGTTCTTC. This chain connects TRBV6-4 to TRBJ2-1; 10 bases align to TRBD2. Germline V gene sequence: CDR1 MRHNA, CDR2 SNTAGT. Germline trimming cut 6 bases from V and 11 bases from J; bases unmatched to any gene: 7. The CDR3 is 13 residues long.

This chain connects TRBV2 to TRBJ2-3; D gene unclear. CDR1 is SNHLY, CDR2 FYNNEI, per germline. Trimming shortened V by 3 bases and J by 0 bases, and 4 bases separated the two germline ends. The CDR3 extends over 13 amino acids. The CDR3 reads CASSDSSTDTQYF. CDR3 nucleotide sequence: TGTGCCAGCAGTGACTCCAGCACAGATACGCAGTATTTT.

This clone was seen more than once but under ten times. V is TRBV29-1 and J is TRBJ1-5, with a weak D call TRBD1 (5 bases). CDR1 is SQVTM and CDR2 is ANQGSEA in the germline V gene. CDR3 length equals 13 residues. Trimming left V 0 bases short and J 7 bases short, with 10 bases between. The CDR3 bases are TGCAGCGTTGAAGATTCCTCAGGGCAGCCCCAGCATTTT. Its translation is CSVEDSSGQPQHF.

The gene calls are TRBV30 and TRBJ2-1, with D maybe TRBD2 (6 bases). CDR1 is GTSNPN and CDR2 is SVGIG in the germline V gene (reference sequence). The CDR3 sequence is 13 residues long. V was shortened by 5 bases and J by 6 bases, with 14 bases between the two germline ends. CDR3 in DNA: TGTGCCTGGGAAAGGGCGGGACCCAATGAGCAGTTCTTC. This sequence encodes CAWERAGPNEQFF. Variable domain in full (rest from reference TRBV30 and TRBJ2-1): SQTIHQWPATLVQPVGSPLSLECTVEGTSNPNLYWYRQAAGRGLQLLFYSVGIGQISSEVPQNLSASRPQDRQFILSSKKLLLSDSGFYLCAWERAGPNEQFFGPGTRLTVL.

The rearrangement joins TRBV19 to TRBJ2-7; 8 positions match TRBD1. Germline assignment: CDR1 LNHDA and CDR2 SQIVND (reference sequence). This CDR3 contains 15 residues. V dropped 8 bases and J dropped 5; count of bases not matched to a gene: 14. For the CDR3, the DNA is TGTGCCAGTGGAGACTTTGGACAGGGATTCCACGAGCAGTACTTC. Translating gives CASGDFGQGFHEQYF.

The gene calls are TRBV2 and TRBJ1-2; tentatively, D is TRBD1 (5 bases). Germline V lookup: CDR1 SNHLY, CDR2 FYNNEI. The CDR3 is 15 amino acids. V lost 5 bases and J 4 bases, leaving 17 bases between the germline ends. CDR3 sequence: CASSLLQDTPYGYTF. The CDR3 region has the DNA TGTGCCAGCAGTCTACTTCAGGACACACCCTATGGCTACACCTTC.

The chain has TRBV5-5 and TRBJ1-2; D ambiguous. This CDR3 is 14 amino acids long. Germline assignment: CDR1 SGHKS and CDR2 YYEKEE (reference sequence). Trimming shortened V by 2 bases and J by 4 bases, and 12 bases separated the two germline ends. The CDR3 DNA reads TGTGCCAGCAGCTTAGGCGGTATGGGCTATGGCTACACCTTC. It codes for CASSLGGMGYGYTF.

The sample holds a few counts of this clone. J is TRBJ2-5 and V is TRBV29-1; a possible D gene is TRBD1 (5 bases). The CDR3 spans 12 residues. Germline assignment: CDR1 SQVTM and CDR2 ANQGSEA. Trimming removed 7 bases from V and 5 bases from J, with 14 bases in between. The CDR3 DNA reads as TGCAGCGGGCAGCTCTCAGGGGAGACCCAGTACTTC. It codes for CSGQLSGETQYF.

The chain employs TRBV6-5 and TRBJ2-7; 7 bases line up with TRBD1. J lost 6 bases, V lost 2 bases, and 4 bases had no gene match. The CDR3 length is 13 residues. CDR1 is MNHEY and CDR2 is SVGAGI in the germline V gene. The DNA for the CDR3 is TGTGCCAGCAGTTACGACAGGGTGGGCGAGCAGTACTTC. Translating it yields CASSYDRVGEQYF.

The CDR3 DNA reads TGTGCTAGTGGTTTGGTTCAAGGGAGAACAGATACGCAGTATTTT. Translation gives CASGLVQGRTDTQYF. This sequence joins TRBV12-5 and TRBJ2-3; TRBD2 is a possible D gene (5 bases). CDR3 size: 15 residues. V was cut by 0 bases and J by 3 bases, with 10 bases left in between. Germline V gives CDR1 LGHNT, CDR2 FRNRAP.

The chain recombines TRBV10-2 with TRBJ1-2; no clear D. The CDR3 contains 14 residues. Deletions cut 7 bases from V and 3 bases from J, with 15 bases between. CDR1 is WSHSY, CDR2 SAAADI, per germline. The CDR3 is CASTSSLRYYGYTF. Here the CDR3 DNA reads TGCGCCAGCACCTCAAGCCTTCGGTACTATGGCTACACCTTC.

In its sample, this clone was seen a few times. The chain uses TRBV3-1 (or the pseudogene TRBV3-2) and TRBJ2-7, with no clear D. Germline lookup yields CDR1 LGHDT and CDR2 YNNKEL (reference sequence). V gave up 1 base and J gave up 0 bases, with 7 bases separating them. The CDR3 spans 14 residues. The CDR3, as DNA: TGTGCCAGCAGCCAAGGCGGCCGCTCCTACGAGCAGTACTTC. The encoded protein is CASSQGGRSYEQYF.

The V call is TRBV5-1, the J call TRBJ2-1; 11 bases line up with TRBD2. V shed 5 bases, J shed 9 bases, and the junction held 10 bases outside the gene matches. Germline loops: CDR1 SGHRS, CDR2 YFSETQ. The CDR3 has 15 residues. The CDR3 sequence: CASRETSSGRIEQFF. The DNA for the CDR3 is TGCGCCAGCAGGGAGACGTCTAGCGGGAGGATTGAGCAGTTCTTC.

This clone occurred once. The chain is built from TRBV20-1 and TRBJ1-2; D may be TRBD1 (5 bases). The V end lost 3 bases, the J end lost 5 bases, and 16 bases lay between the germline ends. This CDR3 is built from 14 residues. Germline CDR1 DFQATT, CDR2 SNEGSKA (reference sequence). The CDR3 spells CSASVVGRAYGYTF. The CDR3 bases are TGCAGTGCTAGTGTAGTTGGCAGGGCATATGGCTACACCTTC.

This clone was counted a few times. CDR3 DNA: TGTGCCAGCAGCTTGATCGGGGGCTCTGGAAACACCATATATTTT. The encoded protein is CASSLIGGSGNTIYF. The chain links TRBV5-4 to TRBJ1-3; TRBD1 might be the D (5 bases). V was trimmed by 1 base and J by 0 bases, leaving 8 bases between them. CDR1 and CDR2 (germline): SGHNT, YYREEE (reference sequence). The CDR3 length is 15 residues. The full variable domain, completed using reference TRBV5-4 and TRBJ1-3, is ETGVTQSPTHLIKTRGQQVTLRCSSQSGHNTVSWYQQALGQGPQFIFQYYREEENGRGNFPPRFSGLQFPNYSSELNVNALELDDSALYLCASSLIGGSGNTIYFGEGSWLTVV.

The V call is TRBV9, the J call TRBJ1-3; maybe TRBD1 (5 bases). Trimming took off 0 bases at V and 1 base at J, with 11 bases between the two ends. Germline CDR1 is SGDLS and CDR2 is YYNGEE. This CDR3 has 16 residues. DNA of the CDR3: TGTGCCAGCAGCGTAGCAGGGCAGACGTCTGGAAACACCATATATTTT. Protein: CASSVAGQTSGNTIYF.

This clone was detected only a few times. The gene calls are TRBV19 and TRBJ1-1; a possible D gene is TRBD1 (6 bases). Trimming left V 4 bases short and J 11 bases short, with 11 bases between. This CDR3 is built from 11 residues. Germline CDR1 reads LNHDA; CDR2 reads SQIVND (reference sequence). CDR3: CASSTPGVAFF. CDR3 bases: TGTGCCAGTAGTACTCCAGGGGTGGCTTTCTTT.

A note on this clone: This specimen includes other DNA sequences encoding the same CDR3. The chain joins TRBV20-1 to TRBJ2-5; D is undetermined. This CDR3 contains 11 residues. Germline V gene lookup returns CDR1 DFQATT and CDR2 SNEGSKA (reference sequence). V lost 6 bases and J 1 base, leaving 6 bases between the germline ends. CDR3: CSATIQETQYF. Written as DNA, the CDR3 is TGCAGTGCCACTATCCAAGAGACCCAGTACTTC.

This chain joins TRBV18 and TRBJ1-4, with D possibly matching TRBD1 (5 bases). Between the trimmed V and J ends, which lost 3 bases and 1 base, there was a span of 18 bases. The CDR3 loop spans 18 amino acids. Germline CDR1 KGHSH, CDR2 LQKENI. For the CDR3, the DNA is TGTGCCAGCTCACCCAATGTCGCCGTAGGGGTAACTAATGAAAAACTGTTTTTT. Translating it yields CASSPNVAVGVTNEKLFF.

This rearrangement joins TRBV4-3 to TRBJ1-2; 8 bases agree with TRBD1. J gave up 7 bases and V 0 bases, and 10 bases lay outside the gene matches. This CDR3 comprises 16 residues. Germline CDR1 LGHNA, CDR2 YSLEER. CDR3 residues: CASSQEEGRGRGGYTF. In nucleotides, the CDR3 is TGCGCCAGCAGCCAAGAGGAAGGCAGGGGGCGTGGTGGCTACACCTTC.

The rearrangement links TRBV12-1 to TRBJ2-1; the table gives TRBD2 as D, unverified against the DNA. TRBV12-1 is labeled a pseudogene. This CDR3 is built from 16 residues. The CDR3 sequence is CASSFFVRATYNEQFF. CDR3 nucleotides: TGTGCCAGCAGCTTTTTCGTGCGGGCGACTTACAATGAGCAGTTCTTC.

V and J are TRBV2 and TRBJ2-5; 7 bases match TRBD1. The CDR3 is made up of 15 amino acids. Germline V gene lookup returns CDR1 SNHLY and CDR2 FYNNEI. Trimming removed 6 bases from V and 2 bases from J; junction bases left unmatched: 9. DNA of the CDR3: TGTGCCAGCAGCCGGTTGGGACAGACGCAAGAGACCCAGTACTTC. Residues: CASSRLGQTQETQYF.

This chain uses TRBV7-9 with TRBJ1-6; 9 positions match TRBD1. This CDR3 comprises 16 residues. Unmatched junction bases numbered 6, after V lost 2 bases and J lost 7 bases. Germline-derived CDR1 and CDR2 are SEHNR and FQNEAQ (reference sequence). CDR3 DNA: TGTGCCAGCAGCTTAAGTGACAGGGGGTTAAATTCACCCCTCCACTTT. Protein: CASSLSDRGLNSPLHF.

The rearrangement links TRBV29-1 to TRBJ2-5, with D tentatively TRBD2 (6 bases). Per germline, CDR1 SQVTM and CDR2 ANQGSEA. The germline V and J ends were trimmed by 8 bases and 2 bases, with 12 bases remaining between them. CDR3 length equals 12 residues. CDR3 in amino acids: CSMGRGQETQYF. The CDR3, as DNA: TGCAGCATGGGACGGGGGCAAGAGACCCAGTACTTC.

This chain joins TRBV12-5 and TRBJ1-4, with 7 bases lining up with TRBD1. CDR1 and CDR2 from the germline V gene are LGHNT and FRNRAP. Trimming at V came to 6 bases and at J to 6 bases, leaving 10 bases not matched to a gene. The CDR3 length is 15 residues. This CDR3 is CASGNRGLGDEKLFF. CDR3 bases: TGTGCTAGTGGGAACAGGGGCTTGGGAGATGAAAAACTGTTTTTT. Full variable domain (missing parts from reference TRBV12-5 and TRBJ1-4): DARVTQTPRHKVTEMGQEVTMRCQPILGHNTVFWYRQTMMQGLELLAYFRNRAPLDDSGMPKDRFSAEMPDATLATLKIQPSEPRDSAVYFCASGNRGLGDEKLFFGSGTQLSVL.

V is TRBV19 and J is TRBJ2-1; 9 bases agree with TRBD2. CDR3 length: 15 residues. Unmatched junction bases numbered 4, after V lost 5 bases and J lost 2 bases. CDR1 is LNHDA, CDR2 SQIVND, per germline (reference sequence). The CDR3 nucleotides are TGTGCCAGTAGTTTAGCGGGAGACCCCTACAATGAGCAGTTCTTC. This encodes CASSLAGDPYNEQFF.

J is TRBJ1-1 and V is TRBV5-1, with D perhaps TRBD1 (5 bases). Per germline, CDR1 SGHRS and CDR2 YFSETQ. CDR3 length equals 18 residues. Trimming cost V 0 bases and J 0 bases, with 18 bases left between them. The DNA of the CDR3 is TGCGCCAGCAGCTTGGTGGCTGGGGCTTTTACTATGAACACTGAAGCTTTCTTT. Amino acid sequence: CASSLVAGAFTMNTEAFF.

This clone was seen a handful of times. This sequence joins TRBV15 and TRBJ2-7, with 7 bases matching TRBD1. With 3 bases clipped from V and 4 bases from J, the junction kept 6 bases outside the gene matches. Germline assignment: CDR1 LNHNV and CDR2 YYDKDF (reference sequence). There are 14 residues in the CDR3. The CDR3 spells CATSRVDRDYEQYF. The CDR3 DNA reads as TGTGCCACCAGCAGGGTTGACAGGGATTACGAGCAGTACTTC.

This clone has a single count. The chain carries TRBV19 and TRBJ1-5; D is perhaps TRBD1 (6 bases). Germline V lookup: CDR1 LNHDA, CDR2 SQIVND (reference sequence). This CDR3 has 15 residues. Trimming took off 4 bases at V and 7 bases at J, with 17 bases between the two ends. The CDR3 is CASSNLQGPWQPQHF. Written as DNA, the CDR3 is TGTGCCAGTAGTAACCTACAGGGACCCTGGCAGCCCCAGCATTTT.